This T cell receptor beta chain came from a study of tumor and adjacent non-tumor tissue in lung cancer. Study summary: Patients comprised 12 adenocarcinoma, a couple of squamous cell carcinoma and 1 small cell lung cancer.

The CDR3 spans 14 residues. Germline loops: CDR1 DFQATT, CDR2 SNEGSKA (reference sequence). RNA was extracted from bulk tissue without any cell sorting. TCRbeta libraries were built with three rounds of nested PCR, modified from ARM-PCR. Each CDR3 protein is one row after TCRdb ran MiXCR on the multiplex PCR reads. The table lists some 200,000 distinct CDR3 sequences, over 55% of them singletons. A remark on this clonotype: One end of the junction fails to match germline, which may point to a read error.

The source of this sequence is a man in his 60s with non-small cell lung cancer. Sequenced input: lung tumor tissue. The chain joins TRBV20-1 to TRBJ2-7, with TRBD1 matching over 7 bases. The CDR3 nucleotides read TGCAGTGCGAGGACAGGACAAAGCTCCTACGAGCATTACTTC. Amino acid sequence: CSARTGQSSYEHYF.